This entry lists 16 T cell receptor beta chains sequenced from one sample in a study of T cells expressing NK-cell markers. TCRdb re-called the 5' RACE reads, yielding one record per CDR3 amino acid sequence without DNA. This sample contains roughly 120,000 distinct CDR3 sequences. Sequenced material: blood T cells: a sorted CD56 or NKG2C T cell subset, CD4+ or CD8+ T cells, or bulk PBMC T cells (not recorded which). The receptors here all came from a woman aged 18 to 75 in good health.

The chain has TRBV9 and TRBJ1-5. Germline CDR1 and CDR2: SGDLS and YYNGEE. The CDR3 has 13 amino acids. CDR3 residues: CASSVSGNQPQHF.

V and J are TRBV7-6 and TRBJ2-6; checking the TCRdb D call of TRBD2 is not possible without DNA. This CDR3 has 16 amino acids. CDR1 and CDR2 (germline): SGHVS, FNYEAQ. The CDR3 reads CASSLVVSSGANVLTF.

The genes are TRBV20-1 and TRBJ2-6; as DNA is missing, the TRBD1 call by TCRdb cannot be tested. CDR1 is DFQATT and CDR2 is SNEGSKA in the germline V gene (reference sequence). The CDR3 has 15 amino acids. CDR3 region: CSASTGWSGANVLTF.

The V call is TRBV6-1, the J call TRBJ2-7; as DNA is missing, the TRBD2 call by TCRdb cannot be tested. This CDR3 has 14 amino acids. Germline values: CDR1 MNHNS, CDR2 SASEGT. CDR3 region: CASRTSGTSYEQYF.

CDR3 residues: CASSPQGVKNSPLHF. This rearrangement joins TRBV28 to TRBJ1-6; TCRdb reports TRBD1, a call that lacks DNA to check it against. This CDR3 has 15 residues. Per germline, CDR1 MDHEN and CDR2 SYDVKM.

This CDR3 is CSVEYTGELFF. The rearrangement links TRBV29-1 to TRBJ2-2. CDR1 SQVTM and CDR2 ANQGSEA come from the germline V gene. The CDR3 consists of 11 residues.

The V gene is TRBV11-2, the J gene TRBJ2-5; TCRdb lists TRBD1, though no DNA is available to test this call. The CDR3 loop spans 16 amino acids. The V gene's germline CDR1 is SGHAT and CDR2 FQNNGV. CDR3 region: CASSYGPGGAPETQYF.

The chain combines TRBV27 with TRBJ2-1; without DNA, the TCRdb call of TRBD2 cannot be checked. Germline V gene lookup returns CDR1 MNHEY and CDR2 SMNVEV (reference sequence). The CDR3 totals 14 residues. CDR3 in amino acids: CASLAGSSYNEQFF.

This chain links TRBV28 with TRBJ2-7. This CDR3 has 14 amino acids. Per the germline V gene, CDR1 is MDHEN and CDR2 is SYDVKM. CDR3 residues: CASSSSGGRYEQYF.

The chain uses TRBV7-9 and TRBJ2-3. CDR1 SEHNR and CDR2 FQNEAQ come from the germline V gene (reference sequence). This CDR3 is built from 13 residues. The CDR3 reads CASSLENTDTQYF.

The V call is TRBV28, the J call TRBJ2-7. Germline assignment: CDR1 MDHEN and CDR2 SYDVKM. The CDR3 runs to 15 residues. The CDR3 loop is CASSLVHSSSYEQYF.

V gene TRBV6-5 combines with J gene TRBJ1-1. This CDR3 comprises 14 residues. Germline lookup yields CDR1 MNHEY and CDR2 SVGAGI. CDR3 sequence: CASSYSKENTEAFF.

The rearrangement links TRBV29-1 to TRBJ2-1; TCRdb proposes TRBD2, but this gene call is untestable without DNA. The CDR3 runs to 13 residues. The germline CDR1 and CDR2 sequences are SQVTM and ANQGSEA. The CDR3 reads CSVAKRGDNEQFF.

This chain uses TRBV14 with TRBJ1-2. Germline loops: CDR1 SGHDN, CDR2 FVKESK. The CDR3 length is 15 residues. CDR3 in amino acids: CASSQDLGSNYGYTF.

The chain joins TRBV7-9 to TRBJ1-2; TCRdb designates TRBD1, a call that cannot be tested without DNA. The germline gives CDR1 SEHNR, CDR2 FQNEAQ (reference sequence). The CDR3 totals 16 residues. The CDR3 protein is CASSSFVDRANYGYTF.

This chain links TRBV29-1 with TRBJ2-7; the TRBD1 assignment by TCRdb is unverifiable without DNA. CDR1 SQVTM and CDR2 ANQGSEA come from the germline V gene. This CDR3 contains 12 residues. CDR3 sequence: CSVRKGQSEQYF.